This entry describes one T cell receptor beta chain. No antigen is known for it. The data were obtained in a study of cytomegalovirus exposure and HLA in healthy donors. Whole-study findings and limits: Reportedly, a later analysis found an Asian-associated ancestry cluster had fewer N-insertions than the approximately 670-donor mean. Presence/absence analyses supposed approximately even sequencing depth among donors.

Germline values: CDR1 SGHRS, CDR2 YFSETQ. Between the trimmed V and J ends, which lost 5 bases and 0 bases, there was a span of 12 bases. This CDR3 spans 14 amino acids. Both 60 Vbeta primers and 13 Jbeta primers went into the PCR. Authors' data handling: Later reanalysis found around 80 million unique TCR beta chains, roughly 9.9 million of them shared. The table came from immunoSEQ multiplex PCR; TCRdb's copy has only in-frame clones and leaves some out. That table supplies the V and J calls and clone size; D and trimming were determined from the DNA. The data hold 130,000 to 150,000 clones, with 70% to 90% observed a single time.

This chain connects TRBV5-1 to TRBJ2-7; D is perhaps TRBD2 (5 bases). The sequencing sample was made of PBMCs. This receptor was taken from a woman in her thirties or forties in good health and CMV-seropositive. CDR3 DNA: TGCGCCAGCAGGTCTGAAGGGAGCTCCTACGAGCAGTACTTC. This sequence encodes CASRSEGSSYEQYF.